Listed below are T cell receptor beta chains from one sample, sequenced in a study of CD8 T cells in ankylosing spondylitis. TCRdb reanalysed the 5' RACE reads using MiXCR and keeps one entry per CDR3 protein. The table shows about 200,000 distinct CDR3 sequences, with roughly 25% occurring only once. The source material was blood, either unsorted or a sorted T cell fraction (not recorded which). All receptors come from a male donor with ankylosing spondylitis or in good health (not recorded which). Each CDR3 is given with its conserved first and last residue. The D gene is left open where the match is weak. Not every row has a clone size; where given, it reads once, few, many or a size class.

>-|-|TRBJ2-3|TRBV20-1
CSARDVGRGLLDTQYF
TGCAGTGCTAGAGATGTCGGGAGGGGGCTTCTAGATACGCAGTATTTT
>-|TRBD1|TRBJ1-3|TRBV20-1
CSARRGQGISGNTIYF
TGCAGTGCTAGGAGAGGACAGGGGATCTCTGGAAACACCATATATTTT
>many|-|TRBJ1-3|TRBV5-1
CASSLDGGSGNTIYF
TGCGCCAGCAGCTTGGATGGGGGCTCTGGAAACACCATATATTTT
>once|TRBD1|TRBJ1-6|TRBV6-5
CASSYLPPRDSSPLHF
TGTGCCAGCAGTTACCTTCCCCCGCGGGACAGTTCACCCCTCCACTTT
>many|TRBD2|TRBJ2-3|TRBV14
CASSFLAGGTADTQYF
TGTGCCAGCAGCTTTTTAGCGGGAGGGACCGCAGATACGCAGTATTTT
>-|TRBD1|TRBJ1-3|TRBV4-2
CASSLSGGTGVGNTIYF
TGTGCCAGCAGCCTAAGTGGTGGGACAGGGGTCGGAAACACCATATATTTT
>-|-|TRBJ2-6|TRBV28
CASSPSLTGANVLTF
TGTGCCAGCAGCCCGAGCCTGACAGGGGCCAACGTCCTGACTTTC
>many|TRBD2|TRBJ2-3|TRBV6-1
CASSPGTSGIKYF
TGTGCCAGCAGTCCCGGGACTAGCGGGATTAAGTATTTT
>many|-|TRBJ2-5|TRBV5-1
CASSQGLGETQYF
TGCGCCAGCAGCCAGGGGTTGGGCGAGACCCAGTACTTC
>-|-|TRBJ1-2|TRBV11-2
CASSYPQTGDYGYTF
TGTGCCAGCAGCTACCCGCAGACCGGGGACTATGGCTACACCTTC
>few|-|TRBJ2-3|TRBV29-1
CSVEDRWVSSTDTQYF
TGCAGCGTTGAAGATCGGTGGGTTTCTAGCACAGATACGCAGTATTTT
>many|-|TRBJ1-1|TRBV12-3/TRBV12-4
CASSEMNTEAFF
TGTGCCAGCAGTGAGATGAACACTGAAGCTTTCTTT
>few|TRBD1|TRBJ2-5|TRBV20-1
CSARGGVRGWQETQYF
TGCAGTGCTAGAGGAGGCGTCAGGGGGTGGCAAGAGACCCAGTACTTC
>many|TRBD2|TRBJ2-7|TRBV6-1
CASRPGLANYEQYF
TGTGCCAGCAGGCCGGGACTAGCCAACTACGAGCAGTACTTC
>many|-|TRBJ2-7|TRBV5-1
CASSLVSDYPSYEQYF
TGCGCCAGCAGCTTGGTCTCGGATTATCCATCCTACGAGCAGTACTTC
>-|TRBD2|TRBJ2-3|TRBV4-2
CASSLAGVPSDTQYF
TGTGCCAGCAGCCTAGCGGGAGTTCCCTCAGATACGCAGTATTTT
>many|TRBD2|TRBJ2-7|TRBV3-1
CASTRTSGTYEQYF
TGTGCCAGCACCCGGACTAGCGGGACCTACGAGCAGTACTTC
>-|-|TRBJ2-5|TRBV6-5
CASSYGGTVDLTQYF
TGTGCCAGCAGTTACGGGGGGACGGTCGATTTGACCCAGTACTTT
>few|-|TRBJ1-1|TRBV5-1
CASSEVGTEAFF
TGCGCCAGCAGCGAGGTCGGCACTGAAGCTTTCTTT
>many|-|TRBJ2-5|TRBV12-3/TRBV12-4
CASRETGVETQYF
TGTGCCAGCAGGGAGACAGGAGTAGAGACCCAGTACTTC
>many|-|TRBJ2-4|TRBV4-2
CASSPLRGLAKNIQYF
TGTGCCAGCAGCCCCCTCAGGGGTCTAGCCAAAAACATTCAGTACTTC
>many|TRBD1|TRBJ2-7|TRBV7-8
CASSPRTGNEQYF
TGTGCCAGCAGCCCACGGACAGGGAACGAGCAGTACTTC
>few|-|TRBJ2-1|TRBV29-1
CSVWRDEQFF
TGCAGCGTTTGGCGGGATGAGCAGTTCTTC
>few|TRBD1|TRBJ2-1|TRBV20-1
CSAPGQQYNEQFF
TGCAGTGCCCCGGGACAGCAATACAATGAGCAGTTCTTC
>-|-|TRBJ2-3|TRBV5-1
CASSSASTDTQYF
TGCGCCAGCAGCTCAGCTAGCACAGATACGCAGTATTTT
>many|TRBD2|TRBJ2-3|TRBV20-1
CSATLGGADTQYF
TGCAGTGCTACCCTCGGGGGGGCGGATACGCAGTATTTT
>many|-|TRBJ1-5|TRBV3-1
CASSQESSVSNQPQHF
TGTGCCAGCAGCCAAGAATCATCGGTTAGCAATCAGCCCCAGCATTTT
>many|-|TRBJ1-2|TRBV20-1
CSARDPKGSYGYTF
TGCAGTGCTAGAGATCCGAAGGGGAGCTATGGCTACACCTTC
>many|-|TRBJ2-5|TRBV24-1
CATSDFGHQETQYF
TGTGCCACCAGTGATTTCGGACACCAAGAGACCCAGTACTTC
>-|-|TRBJ2-1|TRBV6-1
CASSPRLAWTISYNEQFF
TGTGCCAGCAGTCCCCGGTTAGCCTGGACGATCTCCTACAATGAGCAGTTCTTC
>-|-|TRBJ2-7|TRBV20-1
CSASGHSSSYEQYF
TGCAGTGCAAGCGGGCACTCGAGCTCCTACGAGCAGTACTTC
>few|-|TRBJ2-5|TRBV7-2
CASSPIGQGGETQYF
TGTGCCAGCAGCCCGATTGGGCAGGGAGGCGAGACCCAGTACTTC
>-|-|TRBJ1-1|TRBV10-1
CASTVSYTEAFF
TGCGCCAGCACTGTCAGTTACACTGAAGCTTTCTTT
>many|TRBD1|TRBJ1-5|TRBV5-1
CASSLGTGDGNQPQHF
TGCGCCAGCAGCTTGGGGACAGGTGATGGCAATCAGCCCCAGCATTTT
>-|TRBD2|TRBJ2-1|TRBV20-1
CSAPFLTSGRRDEQFF
TGCAGTGCTCCGTTCCTAACTAGCGGGAGAAGGGATGAGCAGTTCTTC
>many|-|TRBJ2-1|TRBV12-3/TRBV12-4
CASSLGASHNEQFF
TGTGCCAGCAGTTTAGGGGCCAGTCACAATGAGCAGTTCTTC
>-|-|TRBJ2-7|TRBV15
CATSKTRVPPYEQYF
TGTGCCACCAGCAAAACCAGGGTTCCCCCCTACGAGCAGTACTTC
>many|-|TRBJ1-1|TRBV5-1
CASSRDPENTEAFF
TGCGCCAGCAGCCGGGACCCTGAGAACACTGAAGCTTTCTTT
>-|TRBD2|TRBJ2-1|TRBV25-1
CASSPFSGIFYNEQFF
TGTGCCAGCAGTCCCTTTAGCGGGATCTTCTACAATGAGCAGTTCTTC
>-|TRBD2|TRBJ2-2|TRBV20-1
CSARAGGSGELFF
TGCAGTGCTAGAGCCGGCGGGAGCGGGGAGCTGTTTTTT